These T cell receptor beta chains were read from a single sample in a study of T cell responses to AZD1222 COVID-19 vaccine. TCRdb's copy holds only in-frame clones and misses some; the assay was immunoSEQ multiplex PCR. The data hold approximately 150,000 clones, with 94% observed a single time. The source material was peripheral blood, sampled 28 days after the second AZD1222 dose. Receptors were obtained from an adult who received the AZD1222 COVID-19 vaccine. Each CDR3 is given with its conserved first and last residue. The order of the fields is CDR3 DNA, CDR3 protein, J gene, D gene, V gene, clone size. The D gene is left open where the match is weak. Clone size is stated in some rows and not others, as once, few, many or a class when expanded.

TGTGCCAGCAGTGATCTGGCTAGCGGGATTGGTAATGAGCAGTTCTTC | CASSDLASGIGNEQFF | TRBJ2-1 | TRBD2 | TRBV2 | .
TGTGCCAGCAGCCTGGGACTAAACTACGAGCAGTACTTC | CASSLGLNYEQYF | TRBJ2-7 | TRBD2 | TRBV3-1/TRBV3-2 | .
TGTGCCTGCAAGGGAACGGGAGTTTCAACCGCTACAATTTCCAATGAGCAGTTCTTC | CACKGTGVSTATISNEQFF | TRBJ2-1 | . | TRBV30 | .
TGTGCCAGCAGACCCAGACAAAACACTGAAGCTTTCTTT | CASRPRQNTEAFF | TRBJ1-1 | . | TRBV6-5 | .
TGTGCCAGTAGTATCGGACAGGGGCGCCGCTACGAGCAGTACTTC | CASSIGQGRRYEQYF | TRBJ2-7 | TRBD1 | TRBV19 | .
TGCGCCAGCAGCCTTCCCGGGACAAAAGCTGAAGCTTTCTTT | CASSLPGTKAEAFF | TRBJ1-1 | . | TRBV4-1 | .
TGTGCCAGCAGCGCCTTACGGAGCCCTCATGGCTACACCTTC | CASSALRSPHGYTF | TRBJ1-2 | . | TRBV9 | .
TGTGCCAGCAGCACGCGGGACAGTCAAGACGGGGAGCTGTTTTTT | CASSTRDSQDGELFF | TRBJ2-2 | . | TRBV9 | .
TGTGCCAGCACGGGTGGTCAGCCCCAGCATTTT | CASTGGQPQHF | TRBJ1-5 | . | TRBV28 | .
TGTGCCAGCAGCCTACTAGCGGGAGGGGCATACAATGAGCAGTTCTTC | CASSLLAGGAYNEQFF | TRBJ2-1 | TRBD2 | TRBV5-5 | few
TGCGCCAGCAGCGCTGGGATGGGGAACGAAAAACTGTTTTTT | CASSAGMGNEKLFF | TRBJ1-4 | . | TRBV5-1 | .
TGTGCCTGGAGTGTAGTTGCCTCGGGACAGGGGGTTTCGTCACCCCTCCACTTT | CAWSVVASGQGVSSPLHF | TRBJ1-6 | TRBD1 | TRBV30 | .
TGTGCCACCAAGGGGACTAGCGGCTTTAATACGCAGTATTTT | CATKGTSGFNTQYF | TRBJ2-3 | TRBD2 | TRBV15 | .
TGTGCCAGCTCAAAAGACAGGACCTATGGCTACACCTTC | CASSKDRTYGYTF | TRBJ1-2 | . | TRBV18 | .
TGTGCCAGTAGTCCCGGGAACACTGAAGCTTTCTTT | CASSPGNTEAFF | TRBJ1-1 | . | TRBV19 | .
TGTGCCAGCAGTACTGTCGGCAGCTTGCACGAGCAGTACTTC | CASSTVGSLHEQYF | TRBJ2-7 | . | TRBV28 | .
TGTGCCAGCAGTCCCCGAAGGACTAGCGAGAACAATGAGCAGTTCTTC | CASSPRRTSENNEQFF | TRBJ2-1 | TRBD2 | TRBV25-1 | .
TGCGCCAGCAGTCAAGAGCACTTACTAGCTAACAATGAGCAGTTCTTC | CASSQEHLLANNEQFF | TRBJ2-1 | . | TRBV23-1 | .
TGTGCCAGCAGGCCGGAAGAGGGGGCGGGTGGCTACACCTTC | CASRPEEGAGGYTF | TRBJ1-2 | TRBD1 | TRBV5-4 | .
TGTGCCACCAGCAGGGTACGACAGGATGAGCAGTTCTTC | CATSRVRQDEQFF | TRBJ2-1 | . | TRBV15 | .
TGTGCCAGCAGCGTAGCTGGGGGGACGGCAAGCTCTGGAAACACCATATATTTT | CASSVAGGTASSGNTIYF | TRBJ1-3 | . | TRBV9 | .
TGTGCCAGCAGTGACAGGGGAGGCAATCAGCCCCAGCATTTT | CASSDRGGNQPQHF | TRBJ1-5 | . | TRBV6-1 | .
TGTGCCAGCAGCCACCGGGACGGCACTTGGGGCACTGAAGCTTTCTTT | CASSHRDGTWGTEAFF | TRBJ1-1 | . | TRBV11-3 | .
TGTGCCAGCAGTTACCGGACCCTGCAGTTCTTC | CASSYRTLQFF | TRBJ2-1 | . | TRBV6-5 | .
TGTGCCAGCAGCGTAGCGATGACAGGGCATAAGAACACCATATATTTT | CASSVAMTGHKNTIYF | TRBJ1-3 | TRBD1 | TRBV9 | .
TGTGCCAGCAGTGAAGGGACAGGCCTCCCAAGGGGAAACACCATATATTTT | CASSEGTGLPRGNTIYF | TRBJ1-3 | TRBD1 | TRBV2 | .
TGTGCCAGCAGGGCATACCGCGCGAACACCGGGGAGCTGTTTTTT | CASRAYRANTGELFF | TRBJ2-2 | . | TRBV5-8 | .